Detailed here is one TCR beta chain. The data derive from a study of CD8 T cells in Susac syndrome. Study-wide context: Within the group of sequenced Susac syndrome patients, six had active disease and eight were in remission. Patients with Susac syndrome were therapy-naive, on corticosteroids, or on intravenous immunoglobulin alone at blood draw.

Germline V gene data show CDR1 as SGHDT and CDR2 as YYEEEE. The CDR3 covers 15 residues. Trimming removed 4 bases from V and 2 bases from J; junction bases left unmatched: 4. CD8+ and CD4+ T cells circulating in blood were sequenced for TCR beta. In Susac syndrome patients, recently defined diagnostic criteria for definite or probable disease were met. Reverse transcription used roughly 0.45 to 1 ug RNA and random hexamers. TCRdb fed the immunoSEQ multiplex PCR reads into MiXCR, producing one record per CDR3 protein. Here the sample spans over 140,000 distinct CDR3 sequences, about 95% being singletons.

The rearrangement uses TRBV5-6 and TRBJ1-5; 9 nucleotides agree with TRBD1. The receptor's source is a human donor with Susac syndrome. The sample was CD4+ T cells from PBMCs. CDR3 sequence reads: CASSRQGGGNQPQHF. Written as DNA, the CDR3 is TGTGCCAGCAGCCGACAGGGGGGGGGCAATCAGCCCCAGCATTTT.